The 30 T cell receptor beta chains presented below share a single source sample, sequenced in a study of spatial heterogeneity in lung cancer. Study conclusions and caveats: Counts that tracked tumor mutation counts were those of expanded intratumoral alpha and beta TCRs.

This sample's time point: sample taken at primary tumor resection. TCRdb independently ran MiXCR on the 5' RACE reads; one entry per CDR3 protein. The sample shows a few thousand distinct CDR3 sequences, approximately 5.3% of them seen only once. No antigen is known for these receptors. The sequenced sample was lung tumor tissue, obtained at surgery. Receptors originate from a female donor with early-stage non-small cell lung cancer.

This clonotype was found a few times. This chain connects TRBV20-1 to TRBJ1-5; no clear D gene. The germline V and J ends were trimmed by 6 bases and 0 bases, with 12 bases remaining between them. This CDR3 spans 14 amino acids. CDR1 is DFQATT and CDR2 is SNEGSKA in the germline V gene (reference sequence). CDR3 amino acids: CSAGLGHSNQPQHF. The CDR3 nucleotides read TGCAGTGCCGGTTTGGGCCATAGCAATCAGCCCCAGCATTTT.

This clonotype is medium-sized within its sample. The J gene is TRBJ1-2, the V gene TRBV6-1; TRBD1 matches 7 bases. Germline CDR1 and CDR2: MNHNS and SASEGT. This CDR3 has 14 residues. The junction had 3 bases not matched to a gene; V was cut back by 1 base and J by 4 bases. CDR3 sequence (DNA): TGTGCCAGCAGTGAAGGGACAGGCCTCTATGGCTACACCTTC. Translation gives CASSEGTGLYGYTF.

The chain couples TRBV6-6 to TRBJ2-1, with D possibly being TRBD1 (6 bases). V gave up 11 bases and J gave up 1 base, with 21 bases separating them. The V gene's germline CDR1 is MNHNY and CDR2 SVGAGI (reference sequence). The CDR3 runs to 16 residues. The CDR3 reads CAANTGTSSSYNEQFF. Written as DNA, the CDR3 is TGTGCCGCCAACACAGGGACATCGTCATCCTACAATGAGCAGTTCTTC.

This chain connects TRBV12-3 or TRBV12-4 to TRBJ1-5, with D perhaps TRBD1 (5 bases). The CDR3 spans 13 residues. V dropped 7 bases and J dropped 6 bases, with 13 bases sitting between them. The CDR3, as DNA: TGTGCCAGCAATGGGGGAGGGTTTCAGCCCCAGCATTTT. Protein: CASNGGGFQPQHF.

This clonotype is medium-sized. The chain joins TRBV30 to TRBJ2-7; 8 bases align to TRBD2. The CDR3 loop spans 15 amino acids. Germline CDR1 GTSNPN, CDR2 SVGIG (reference sequence). V shed 2 bases and J 2 bases; nucleotides not matched to a gene: 8. CDR3 DNA: TGTGCCTGGAGTCTGAGCGGGAGTGGCGCCTACGAGCAGTACTTC. It is translated as CAWSLSGSGAYEQYF. The full variable domain, in which reference TRBV30 and TRBJ2-7 provide the parts outside the CDR3, is SQTIHQWPATLVQPVGSPLSLECTVEGTSNPNLYWYRQAAGRGLQLLFYSVGIGQISSEVPQNLSASRPQDRQFILSSKKLLLSDSGFYLCAWSLSGSGAYEQYFGPGTRLTVT.

This clonotype is medium-sized within its sample. The chain joins TRBV2 to TRBJ2-3; 11 bases are shared with TRBD2. Trimming took 7 bases from V and 4 from J; bases not matched to a gene: 1. The CDR3 is 13 residues long. The germline V gene encodes CDR1 SNHLY and CDR2 FYNNEI. The CDR3 here is CASIAGGPDTQYF. The CDR3 DNA reads TGTGCCAGCATAGCGGGGGGGCCAGATACGCAGTATTTT.

In its sample, this clonotype is medium-sized. V usage is TRBV20-1 and J usage is TRBJ2-1; D call uncertain. This CDR3 contains 16 residues. Germline V gene sequence: CDR1 DFQATT, CDR2 SNEGSKA (reference sequence). Trimming removed 0 bases from V and 0 bases from J, with 12 bases in between. The CDR3 nucleotides read TGCAGTGCTAGAGATTCTTTGGTGACCTCCTACAATGAGCAGTTCTTC. It yields the protein CSARDSLVTSYNEQFF.

This clonotype was counted a few times. This sequence joins TRBV11-2 and TRBJ2-5, with D tentatively TRBD2 (5 bases). V lost 1 base, J lost 2 bases, and 11 bases lay in between. The CDR3 is 15 residues long. Germline V gives CDR1 SGHAT, CDR2 FQNNGV. The CDR3 region is CASSLAPGIQETQYF. For the CDR3, the DNA is TGTGCCAGCAGCTTAGCTCCCGGGATACAAGAGACCCAGTACTTC. The full variable domain, with the rest looked up from reference TRBV11-2 and TRBJ2-5, is EAGVAQSPRYKIIEKRQSVAFWCNPISGHATLYWYQQILGQGPKLLIQFQNNGVVDDSQLPKDRFSAERLKGVDSTLKIQPAKLEDSAVYLCASSLAPGIQETQYFGPGTRLLVL.

This clonotype counts as medium-sized. The genes are TRBV30 and TRBJ2-7; weak D call: TRBD1 (5 bases). Germline V gene sequence: CDR1 GTSNPN, CDR2 SVGIG (reference sequence). The CDR3 loop spans 11 amino acids. Trimming left V 0 bases short and J 5 bases short, with 5 bases between. This chain's CDR3 is CAWSVRDEQYF. In nucleotides, the CDR3 is TGTGCCTGGAGTGTCAGGGACGAGCAGTACTTC. Full variable domain (rest looked up from reference TRBV30 and TRBJ2-7): SQTIHQWPATLVQPVGSPLSLECTVEGTSNPNLYWYRQAAGRGLQLLFYSVGIGQISSEVPQNLSASRPQDRQFILSSKKLLLSDSGFYLCAWSVRDEQYFGPGTRLTVT.

This clonotype is medium-sized in the sample. The V call is TRBV4-1, the J call TRBJ2-7, with 11 nucleotides matching TRBD2. CDR3 length: 15 amino acids. Germline V gene sequence: CDR1 MGHRA, CDR2 YSYEKL. J gave up 5 bases and V 0 bases, and 3 bases lay outside the gene matches. The chain's CDR3 is CASSQDLAGGNEQYF. CDR3 nucleotide sequence: TGCGCCAGCAGCCAAGATCTAGCGGGAGGAAACGAGCAGTACTTC.

This clonotype rates as medium-sized. The V gene is TRBV10-3, the J gene TRBJ2-5, with 12 bases that match TRBD2. This CDR3 has 19 amino acids. Germline V CDR1 and CDR2: ENHRY, SYGVKD. V gave up 4 bases and J gave up 1 base; unmatched junction bases: 13. DNA of the CDR3: TGTGCCATCAGTGTGGGCGTGAGGACTAGCGGGGCCTCCCAAGAGACCCAGTACTTC. Its protein is CAISVGVRTSGASQETQYF.

This clonotype is classed as medium-sized. The DNA of the CDR3 is TGTGCCAGCAGTTTAGCCCTGACGCGTTCGAACACTGAAGCTTTCTTT. This gives the protein CASSLALTRSNTEAFF. The chain employs TRBV12-3 or TRBV12-4 and TRBJ1-1; D call uncertain. The CDR3 loop spans 16 amino acids. V was cut by 0 bases and J by 1 base, with 12 bases left in between.

This clonotype counts as medium-sized (0.01 to 0.1%). This chain connects TRBV5-1 to TRBJ1-1, with unresolved D. In germline, CDR1 is SGHRS, CDR2 YFSETQ. The CDR3 spans 14 residues. V gave up 0 bases and J gave up 1 base, with 7 bases separating them. CDR3 bases: TGCGCCAGCAGCTTGGCCAGGACGAACACTGAAGCTTTCTTT. Its protein is CASSLARTNTEAFF.

By frequency in the sample, this clonotype is medium-sized (0.01 to 0.1%). V and J are TRBV7-6 and TRBJ2-5; TRBD1 matches 7 bases. Germline values: CDR1 SGHVS, CDR2 FNYEAQ. J lost 1 base, V lost 5 bases, and 4 bases had no gene match. The CDR3 length is 14 residues. Here the CDR3 reads CASSRGTVQETQYF. The CDR3 DNA is TGTGCCAGCAGCAGAGGGACAGTCCAAGAGACCCAGTACTTC. Full variable domain (outside the CDR3, taken from reference TRBV7-6 and TRBJ2-5): GAGVSQSPRYKVTKRGQDVALRCDPISGHVSLYWYRQALGQGPEFLTYFNYEAQQDKSGLPNDRFSAERPEGSISTLTIQRTEQRDSAMYRCASSRGTVQETQYFGPGTRLLVL.

This clonotype was seen many times. The chain employs TRBV12-3 or TRBV12-4 and TRBJ1-5; D is possibly TRBD1 (5 bases). There are 12 residues in the CDR3. The V and J ends lost 4 bases and 5 bases respectively, with 6 bases between them. Here the CDR3 reads CASSWGDQPQHF. In DNA, the CDR3 is TGTGCCAGCAGTTGGGGGGATCAGCCCCAGCATTTT.

CDR3 protein: CASSLGGPGYEQYF. In DNA form, the CDR3 reads TGTGCCAGCAGCTTAGGGGGTCCAGGGTACGAGCAGTACTTC. The chain carries TRBV11-2 and TRBJ2-7; perhaps TRBD1 as D (5 bases). The CDR3 has 14 amino acids. Looked up from germline, CDR1 is SGHAT and CDR2 is FQNNGV. The ends were cut back, 1 base at V and 4 bases at J, with 11 bases in the middle.

This clonotype is termed medium-sized. This chain links TRBV30 with TRBJ2-5; either TRBD1 or TRBD2 may fit D (5 bases each). Germline V gene sequence: CDR1 GTSNPN, CDR2 SVGIG (reference sequence). The CDR3 runs to 13 residues. Between the trimmed V and J ends, which lost 1 base and 6 bases, there was a span of 12 bases. The CDR3: CAWSGTRGKTQYF. CDR3 DNA sequence: TGTGCCTGGAGTGGAACTAGGGGAAAGACCCAGTACTTC.

Within the sample, this clonotype is medium-sized. The chain has TRBV12-3 or TRBV12-4 and TRBJ1-1; no clear D gene. This CDR3 has 12 amino acids. V dropped 0 bases and J dropped 11 bases, with 10 bases sitting between them. The CDR3 coding sequence is TGTGCCAGCAGTTTAGCCGGAGGATGGGCTTTCTTT. Its protein is CASSLAGGWAFF.

By share, this clonotype counts as medium-sized (0.01 to 0.1%). The chain has TRBV6-2 or TRBV6-3 and TRBJ1-2; 7 positions agree with TRBD1. Germline lookup yields CDR1 MNHEY and CDR2 SVGEGT. V was clipped by 4 bases and J by 5 bases; unmatched bases: 7. The CDR3 has 14 residues. The CDR3 here is CASSFRPGGYGYTF. The DNA of the CDR3 is TGTGCCAGCAGTTTCCGGCCAGGGGGATATGGCTACACCTTC.

This clonotype is judged medium-sized. The chain joins TRBV6-8 to TRBJ2-7; D possibly corresponds to TRBD1 (5 bases). V shed 3 bases and J shed 0 bases, with 15 bases lying between them. Germline V gene data show CDR1 as MNHGY and CDR2 as SAAAGT. The CDR3 contains 16 residues. CDR3: CASSYPVQESSYEQYF. CDR3 sequence (DNA): TGTGCCAGCAGTTATCCCGTACAGGAAAGCTCCTACGAGCAGTACTTC.

In its sample, this clonotype is medium-sized (0.01 to 0.1%). This sequence joins TRBV10-3 and TRBJ2-1; TRBD2 agrees at 15 bases. Germline V lookup: CDR1 ENHRY, CDR2 SYGVKD. The junction had 3 bases not matched to a gene; V was cut back by 9 bases and J by 0 bases. The CDR3 has 16 residues. The CDR3 DNA follows: TGTGCCATTCGGACTAGCGGGAGGGACTCCTACAATGAGCAGTTCTTC. It codes for CAIRTSGRDSYNEQFF.

This clonotype is medium-sized. This chain uses TRBV4-1 with TRBJ2-3; D is undetermined. The CDR3 is made up of 13 amino acids. V lost 4 bases and J 0 bases, leaving 5 bases between the germline ends. CDR1 and CDR2 (germline): MGHRA, YSYEKL. DNA of the CDR3: TGCGCCAGCAGCCTCACTAGCACAGATACGCAGTATTTT. Amino acids: CASSLTSTDTQYF.

This clonotype is medium-sized (0.01 to 0.1%) in the sample. This chain connects TRBV7-2 to TRBJ2-7; unclear D gene. Deletions cut 5 bases from V and 3 bases from J, with 17 bases between. The CDR3 totals 15 residues. Germline-derived CDR1 and CDR2 are SGHTA and FQGNSA. This CDR3 is CASSTLVGPDYEQYF. CDR3 coding DNA: TGTGCCAGCAGCACCCTGGTTGGCCCGGACTACGAGCAGTACTTC.

This clonotype has ten or more counts. The chain carries TRBV5-1 and TRBJ2-7; D may match TRBD1 or TRBD2 (5 bases each). Germline values: CDR1 SGHRS, CDR2 YFSETQ. This CDR3 spans 16 amino acids. V dropped 3 bases and J dropped 4 bases, with 20 bases sitting between them. The CDR3 region is CASSWGRDQGIYEQYF. The CDR3 DNA is TGCGCCAGCAGCTGGGGCCGGGACCAAGGGATTTACGAGCAGTACTTC.

This clonotype is medium-sized in the sample. A junction boundary mismatches the germline segment, possibly from a read error. The chain is built from TRBV6-5 and TRBJ2-7; 11 positions match TRBD2. The CDR3 extends over 16 amino acids. Germline loops: CDR1 MNHEY, CDR2 SVGAGI. CDR3 coding DNA: TGTGCCAGCAGCAATTCCAAAGTCTTGACTAGCGGGACTTTAAGCTTC. Translation: CASSNSKVLTSGTLSF.

The chain recombines TRBV7-2 with TRBJ2-1; 8 bases match TRBD1. V lost 4 bases and J lost 8; bases outside the gene matches: 10. CDR3 length equals 15 residues. Germline lookup yields CDR1 SGHTA and CDR2 FQGNSA. CDR3 in amino acids: CASSSPQGARDEQFF. The CDR3 DNA reads as TGTGCCAGCAGCTCTCCCCAGGGGGCGCGGGATGAGCAGTTCTTC. The variable domain in full, completed from reference TRBV7-2 and TRBJ2-1, reads GAGVSQSPSNKVTEKGKDVELRCDPISGHTALYWYRQSLGQGLEFLIYFQGNSAPDKSGLPSDRFSAERTGGSVSTLTIQRTQQEDSAVYLCASSSPQGARDEQFFGPGTRLTVL.

This clonotype is categorized as medium-sized (0.01 to 0.1%). This chain connects TRBV11-2 to TRBJ2-3, with a weak D call TRBD1 (5 bases). Trimming pared 6 bases from V and 4 bases from J, leaving 14 bases between. Germline CDR1 and CDR2: SGHAT and FQNNGV. The CDR3 is made up of 14 amino acids. The CDR3 protein is CASRQDNRPDTQYF. The DNA of the CDR3 is TGTGCCAGCAGACAGGACAACCGTCCAGATACGCAGTATTTT.

Sample share makes this clonotype medium-sized. This chain connects TRBV5-5 to TRBJ2-1; 9 bases map to TRBD2. The germline CDR1 and CDR2 sequences are SGHKS and YYEKEE (reference sequence). J was trimmed by 8 bases and V by 6 bases; bases with no gene match: 12. The CDR3 contains 15 residues. The CDR3 region is CASKVPGSGSDEQFF. The DNA for the CDR3 is TGTGCCAGCAAGGTCCCAGGTAGCGGGAGTGATGAGCAGTTCTTC.

This clonotype qualifies as medium-sized. The V call is TRBV6-6, the J call TRBJ2-3; 10 nucleotides match TRBD2. The CDR3 runs to 16 residues. Germline V gives CDR1 MNHNY, CDR2 SVGAGI (reference sequence). The trim removed 6 bases at V and 4 bases at J, leaving 10 bases unmatched. This CDR3 is CASSQSGRAISDTQYF. In nucleotides, the CDR3 is TGTGCCAGCAGCCAGAGCGGGAGGGCCATCTCAGATACGCAGTATTTT.

By proportion, this clonotype is medium-sized. The chain is built from TRBV7-3 and TRBJ2-1; either TRBD1 or TRBD2 may fit D (5 bases each). The V gene's germline CDR1 is SGHTA and CDR2 FQGTGA. The CDR3 is 16 residues long. The V gene lost 5 bases and the J gene lost 8 bases, with 22 bases spanning the gap. The CDR3 loop reads CASSPAGGTRGDEQFF. The CDR3 DNA sequence: TGTGCCAGCAGCCCCGCTGGGGGAACCCGAGGCGATGAGCAGTTCTTC.